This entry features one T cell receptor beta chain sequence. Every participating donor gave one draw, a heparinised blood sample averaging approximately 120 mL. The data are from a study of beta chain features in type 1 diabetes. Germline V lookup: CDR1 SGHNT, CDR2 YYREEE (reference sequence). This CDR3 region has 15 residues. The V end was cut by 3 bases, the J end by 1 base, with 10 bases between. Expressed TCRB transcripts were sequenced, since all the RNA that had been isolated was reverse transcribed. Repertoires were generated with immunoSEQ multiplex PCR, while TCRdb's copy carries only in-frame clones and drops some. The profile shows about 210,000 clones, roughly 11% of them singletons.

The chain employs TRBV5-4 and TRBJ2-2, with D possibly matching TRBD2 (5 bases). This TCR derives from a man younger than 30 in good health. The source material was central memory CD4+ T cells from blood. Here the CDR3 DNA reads TGTGCCAGCAGCTCCACCCGGGGGAACACCGGGGAGCTGTTTTTT. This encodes CASSSTRGNTGELFF.